Sequencing of this T cell receptor (beta chain) was carried out in a study of blood T cell repertoires in COVID-19. Study-level background: COVID-19 samples, acute and convalescent, were from the United States, Italy and Spain. T cells, B-cell-depleted T cells, or PBMCs supplied cDNA or gDNA.

How the authors handled the data: Amplification of reference gene primers was used by the study to estimate nucleated cell counts. Some clones are missing from TCRdb's copy, which holds only in-frame ones; the method was immunoSEQ multiplex PCR. V and J calls and clone size are copied from that table; D and trimming were computed from the DNA. The sample lists 46,000 or so clones; 90% were seen once. This clonotype was sampled from a man in his 70s with active COVID-19. Input material: peripheral blood.

The DNA for the CDR3 is TGTGCCAGCAGCCCCCGCCGGGGGGGGCCCCAGGGAGATACGCAGTATTTT. It codes for CASSPRRGGPQGDTQYF. The chain employs TRBV7-6 and TRBJ2-3; 8 bases align to TRBD2. The germline V gene encodes CDR1 SGHVS and CDR2 FNYEAQ. This CDR3 contains 17 residues. Trimming took 5 bases from V and 5 from J; bases not matched to a gene: 15.